The 10 T cell receptor beta chains given below trace back to one sample, sequenced in a study of lymphopenia after photon versus proton radiotherapy. Sequencing was performed with immunoSEQ multiplex PCR; in TCRdb, only in-frame clones are kept and a portion is missing. The sample records about 68,000 clones, approximately 90% being singletons. This specimen was peripheral blood, taken from a patient treated with photon-based radiotherapy. The origin of the receptors is a woman in her 70s with pancreatic cancer.

The CDR3 region has the DNA TGCGCCAGCAGCCAAGATTGGCCCCACAATCAGCCCCAGCATTTT. Translated: CASSQDWPHNQPQHF. This chain links TRBV4-1 with TRBJ1-5; D gene uncertain. The CDR3 is made up of 15 amino acids. V was pared by 0 bases and J by 3 bases, with 9 bases between. The germline V gene encodes CDR1 MGHRA and CDR2 YSYEKL.

The chain carries TRBV4-2 and TRBJ1-2; 7 nucleotides line up with TRBD1. Germline-derived CDR1 and CDR2 are LGHNA and YNFKEQ. The CDR3 extends over 15 amino acids. V trimming: 0 bases; J trimming: 8 bases; junction bases outside the gene matches: 9. CDR3 bases: TGTGCCAGCAGCCAAGAAATCGGAGGGGGCCTCGGCTACACCTTC. Translation gives CASSQEIGGGLGYTF.

CDR3 region: CASSLGGLLNTEAFF. In DNA form, the CDR3 reads TGTGCCAGCAGTTTAGGGGGACTCCTGAACACTGAAGCTTTCTTT. V is TRBV28 and J is TRBJ1-1; possibly TRBD1 for D (5 bases). The CDR3 length is 15 residues. V lost 2 bases to trimming and J lost 0 bases, with 10 bases between them. Germline V CDR1 and CDR2: MDHEN, SYDVKM.

This chain links TRBV7-9 with TRBJ2-2, with 7 nucleotides matching TRBD2. V lost 5 bases and J lost 4; bases outside the gene matches: 10. The germline V gene encodes CDR1 SEHNR and CDR2 FQNEAQ (reference sequence). The CDR3 extends over 16 amino acids. The CDR3 protein is CASSPRTSELTGELFF. In DNA form, the CDR3 reads TGTGCCAGCAGCCCCCGAACTAGCGAGCTCACCGGGGAGCTGTTTTTT.

The chain carries TRBV5-1 and TRBJ2-2, with no clear D. Trimming left V 0 bases short and J 5 bases short, with 5 bases between. Germline CDR1 and CDR2: SGHRS and YFSETQ. The CDR3 totals 13 residues. The CDR3 loop reads CASSLEVTGELFF. CDR3 sequence (DNA): TGCGCCAGCAGCTTGGAAGTTACCGGGGAGCTGTTTTTT.

CDR3 DNA: TGCAGCGGTCTGAATCAGGGGCTTTACAATGAGCAGTTCTTC. Amino acids: CSGLNQGLYNEQFF. The J gene is TRBJ2-1, the V gene TRBV29-1; perhaps TRBD1 as D (6 bases). From germline, CDR1 is SQVTM and CDR2 ANQGSEA. CDR3 size: 14 residues. The V end was cut by 7 bases, the J end by 4 bases, with 17 bases between.

The chain couples TRBV6-5 to TRBJ2-3; 13 positions agree with TRBD2. After removal of 6 bases from V and 6 bases from J, the junction contained 6 bases not matched to a gene. CDR3 length: 15 residues. Germline assignment: CDR1 MNHEY and CDR2 SVGAGI. CDR3 sequence: CASSRGLAGVDTQYF. The CDR3 coding sequence is TGTGCCAGCAGCCGAGGACTAGCGGGAGTGGATACGCAGTATTTT.

V and J are TRBV9 and TRBJ2-7, with D possibly being TRBD1 (6 bases). Trimming removed 4 bases from V and 1 base from J, with 15 bases in between. CDR1 is SGDLS, CDR2 YYNGEE, per germline. The CDR3 is 15 residues long. Here the CDR3 DNA reads TGTGCCAGCAGCCGAGAACCGGACAGTTCCTACGAGCAGTACTTC. It specifies CASSREPDSSYEQYF.

V and J are TRBV18 and TRBJ2-7; TRBD2 matches 8 bases. The CDR3 loop spans 17 amino acids. The V gene end was trimmed by 3 bases and the J gene end by 5 bases; junction bases not matched to a gene: 15. Germline assignment: CDR1 KGHSH and CDR2 LQKENI. The CDR3 DNA reads TGTGCCAGCTCACCCAGATGGACAGCGACTAGCGCCAACGAGCAGTACTTC. Protein sequence: CASSPRWTATSANEQYF. Drawing the rest from reference TRBV18 and TRBJ2-7, the complete variable domain is NAGVMQNPRHLVRRRGQEARLRCSPMKGHSHVYWYRQLPEEGLKFMVYLQKENIIDESGMPKERFSAEFPKEGPSILRIQQVVRGDSAAYFCASSPRWTATSANEQYFGPGTRLTVT.

This rearrangement joins TRBV4-2 to TRBJ2-7; D is perhaps TRBD2 (7 bases). CDR1 is LGHNA and CDR2 is YNFKEQ in the germline V gene. The CDR3 extends over 16 amino acids. V was clipped by 0 bases and J by 3 bases, with 15 bases between them. CDR3 protein: CASSQDRGRAFYEQYF. The CDR3 nucleotides are TGTGCCAGCAGCCAAGATAGGGGGAGGGCCTTCTACGAGCAGTACTTC.